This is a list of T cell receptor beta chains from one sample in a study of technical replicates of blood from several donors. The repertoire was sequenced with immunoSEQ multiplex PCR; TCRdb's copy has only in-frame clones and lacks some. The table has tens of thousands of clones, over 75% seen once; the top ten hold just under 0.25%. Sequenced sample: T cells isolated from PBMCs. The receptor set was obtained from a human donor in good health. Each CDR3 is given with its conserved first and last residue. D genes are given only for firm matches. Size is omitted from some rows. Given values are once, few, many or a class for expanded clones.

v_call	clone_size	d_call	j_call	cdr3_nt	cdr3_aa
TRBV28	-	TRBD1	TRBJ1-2	TGTGCCAGCAGCCCTAGGAAACCCGGGACAGCCATCCCCTTCGGCTACACCTTC	CASSPRKPGTAIPFGYTF
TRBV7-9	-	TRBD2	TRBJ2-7	TGTGCCAGCAGCTTAATCGGGAGGGCCTCCTACGAGCAGTACTTC	CASSLIGRASYEQYF
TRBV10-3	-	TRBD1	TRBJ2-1	TGTGCCATCAGTGAACACCAGGGGGTCTACAATGAGCAGTTCTTC	CAISEHQGVYNEQFF
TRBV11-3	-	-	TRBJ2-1	TGTGCCAGCAGCTTAGTCGTGCAGTACAATGAGCAGTTCTTC	CASSLVVQYNEQFF
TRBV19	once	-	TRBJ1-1	TGTGCCAGTAGTCCGATGGGCGTCTCTGAAGCTTTCTTT	CASSPMGVSEAFF
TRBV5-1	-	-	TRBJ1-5	TGCGCCAGCAGTTTGGGGACGGAGGGCTGGCAGCCCCAGCATTTT	CASSLGTEGWQPQHF
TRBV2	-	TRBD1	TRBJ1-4	TGTGCCAGTTCGGGACAGGGCGGGAGAGAAAAACTGTTTTTT	CASSGQGGREKLFF
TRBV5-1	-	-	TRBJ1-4	TGCGCCAGCAGCTTGACCCAACTTCCTGCTAATGAAAAACTGTTTTTT	CASSLTQLPANEKLFF
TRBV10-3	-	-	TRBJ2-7	TGTGCCATCAGTGACCCCTCCCTCGGCGGTAGCTCCTACGAGCAGTACTTC	CAISDPSLGGSSYEQYF
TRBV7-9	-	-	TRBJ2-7	TGTGCCAGCAGCCCATCCGGGGCCTACGAGCAGTACTTC	CASSPSGAYEQYF
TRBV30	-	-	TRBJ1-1	TGTGCCTGGAGAGCCCCGACAGGGAACACTGAAGCTTTCTTT	CAWRAPTGNTEAFF
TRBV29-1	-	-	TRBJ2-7	TGCAGCGTTCCTGGACTTACCTACGAGCAGTACTTC	CSVPGLTYEQYF
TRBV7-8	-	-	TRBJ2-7	TGTGCCAGCAGCTCGGGACACGAGATCTACGAGCAGTACTTC	CASSSGHEIYEQYF